The source of this T cell receptor beta chain is a study of T-cell reconstitution after alpha-beta-depleted transplantation in children. Study-wide points: Expanded graft clones numbering several hundred reportedly gave rise to alpha-beta T cells about two months after transplant.

Preparing the TCRbeta library involved the use of unique molecular identifiers. TCRdb passed the PCR reads through MiXCR, listing each CDR3 protein once. The table has approximately 650,000 distinct CDR3 sequences, around 12% seen once. This clonotype was counted at least ten times. Its specificity is not known. Germline trimming cut 10 bases from V and 5 bases from J; bases unmatched to any gene: 7. CDR3 length: 13 residues. Germline V gene data show CDR1 as ENHRY and CDR2 as SYGVKD. The chain joins TRBV10-3 to TRBJ2-5; 10 bases are a match to TRBD1. The receptor's source is a girl aged 2-9 years with congenital amegakaryocytic thrombocytopenia, due to receive a stem cell transplant. The specimen comprised PBMCs, sampled before TCRalphabeta/CD19-depleted stem cell transplant. The CDR3 here is CATLGTGDETQYF. CDR3 DNA: TGTGCCACACTGGGGACAGGGGACGAGACCCAGTACTTC.